This is a list of T cell receptor beta chains from one sample in a study of OX40 agonist ivuxolimab in advanced cancers. Assay used: immunoSEQ multiplex PCR; TCRdb lists only in-frame clones, some missing. The sample contains around 65,000 clones, approximately 90% of which appear only once. Sequenced here: CD4+ or CD8+ T cells sorted from blood, sampled in a trial of the OX40 agonist ivuxolimab. These receptors were taken from an adult with an advanced solid tumor such as melanoma, head and neck, liver or kidney cancer. The CDR3 runs from the conserved cysteine through the conserved F or W. Each record gives: V gene, J gene, D gene, clone size, CDR3 protein, CDR3 DNA. D genes are given only for firm matches. The size entry is marked missing in some rows and otherwise reads once, few, many or a size class.

V gene: TRBV28
J gene: TRBJ2-7
D gene: TRBD1
clone size: once
CDR3 protein: CASSATGSGYEQYF
CDR3 DNA: TGTGCCAGCAGTGCGACAGGGAGCGGATACGAGCAGTACTTC

V gene: TRBV5-8
J gene: TRBJ2-2
D gene: -
clone size: -
CDR3 protein: CASLSIGVGATGELFF
CDR3 DNA: TGTGCCAGCCTCAGCATAGGAGTAGGCGCCACCGGGGAGCTGTTTTTT

V gene: TRBV4-3
J gene: TRBJ2-7
D gene: TRBD1
clone size: -
CDR3 protein: CASSHDRTGSGEQYF
CDR3 DNA: TGCGCCAGCAGCCACGACCGGACAGGGAGCGGCGAGCAGTACTTC

V gene: TRBV4-2
J gene: TRBJ2-7
D gene: TRBD1
clone size: -
CDR3 protein: CASSYPGTGVYEQYF
CDR3 DNA: TGTGCCAGCAGCTACCCCGGGACAGGGGTCTACGAGCAGTACTTC

V gene: TRBV11-1
J gene: TRBJ2-5
D gene: -
clone size: -
CDR3 protein: CASSLPGRGLQETQYF
CDR3 DNA: TGTGCCAGCAGCTTACCCGGGAGGGGGCTCCAAGAGACCCAGTACTTC

V gene: TRBV28
J gene: TRBJ2-6
D gene: -
clone size: -
CDR3 protein: CASTSSSGANVLTF
CDR3 DNA: TGTGCCAGCACTTCAAGCTCTGGGGCCAACGTCCTGACTTTC

V gene: TRBV27
J gene: TRBJ2-1
D gene: TRBD2
clone size: -
CDR3 protein: CASGLAGVRDEQFF
CDR3 DNA: TGTGCCAGCGGCCTAGCGGGAGTTAGGGATGAGCAGTTCTTC

V gene: TRBV7-6
J gene: TRBJ2-7
D gene: -
clone size: -
CDR3 protein: CASSLQRTYEQYF
CDR3 DNA: TGTGCCAGCAGCTTGCAGAGGACCTACGAGCAGTACTTC

V gene: TRBV27
J gene: TRBJ1-5
D gene: -
clone size: -
CDR3 protein: CASSSREGMGQPQHF
CDR3 DNA: TGTGCCAGCAGTTCCCGGGAGGGCATGGGTCAGCCCCAGCATTTT

V gene: TRBV19
J gene: TRBJ1-5
D gene: -
clone size: once
CDR3 protein: CASSIELGNQPQHF
CDR3 DNA: TGTGCCAGTAGTATAGAGTTGGGGAATCAGCCCCAGCATTTT

V gene: TRBV5-5
J gene: TRBJ2-2
D gene: TRBD1
clone size: -
CDR3 protein: CASSASGGLMTGELFF
CDR3 DNA: TGTGCCAGCAGCGCCTCAGGGGGCTTGATGACCGGGGAGCTGTTTTTT

V gene: TRBV7-2
J gene: TRBJ2-3
D gene: TRBD2
clone size: -
CDR3 protein: CASSLELAGGEADTQYF
CDR3 DNA: TGTGCCAGCAGCTTAGAACTAGCGGGAGGGGAGGCAGATACGCAGTATTTT

V gene: TRBV28
J gene: TRBJ2-5
D gene: TRBD1
clone size: -
CDR3 protein: CASSLLRPMTGWEETQYF
CDR3 DNA: TGTGCCAGCAGTCTATTAAGGCCAATGACAGGGTGGGAAGAGACCCAGTACTTC

V gene: TRBV27
J gene: TRBJ2-7
D gene: TRBD1
clone size: -
CDR3 protein: CASSFTGQGFYEQYF
CDR3 DNA: TGTGCCAGCAGTTTCACGGGACAGGGGTTCTACGAGCAGTACTTC

V gene: TRBV29-1
J gene: TRBJ2-1
D gene: -
clone size: -
CDR3 protein: CSVAPIGIGGHEQFF
CDR3 DNA: TGCAGCGTTGCCCCAATCGGTATCGGGGGCCATGAGCAGTTCTTC

V gene: TRBV4-2
J gene: TRBJ2-2
D gene: TRBD2
clone size: -
CDR3 protein: CASKASGSGSGELFF
CDR3 DNA: TGTGCCAGCAAGGCTAGCGGGAGTGGGTCCGGGGAGCTGTTTTTT

V gene: TRBV5-4
J gene: TRBJ2-1
D gene: -
clone size: -
CDR3 protein: CASSFETYNEQFF
CDR3 DNA: TGTGCCAGCAGCTTCGAAACCTACAATGAGCAGTTCTTC

V gene: TRBV11-3
J gene: TRBJ2-7
D gene: TRBD2
clone size: -
CDR3 protein: CASSRTSGSYEQYF
CDR3 DNA: TGTGCCAGCAGTCGTACTAGCGGGAGCTACGAGCAGTACTTC

V gene: TRBV28
J gene: TRBJ2-7
D gene: TRBD2
clone size: -
CDR3 protein: CASRELAGGYEQYF
CDR3 DNA: TGTGCCAGCAGGGAACTAGCGGGAGGGTACGAGCAGTACTTC

V gene: TRBV7-9
J gene: TRBJ2-7
D gene: TRBD2
clone size: -
CDR3 protein: CASSPEREFHEQYF
CDR3 DNA: TGTGCCAGCAGCCCCGAGCGGGAGTTTCATGAGCAGTACTTC

V gene: TRBV11-2
J gene: TRBJ2-1
D gene: -
clone size: -
CDR3 protein: CASSSMPREQFF
CDR3 DNA: TGTGCCAGCAGCTCCATGCCCCGTGAGCAGTTCTTC

V gene: TRBV5-1
J gene: TRBJ2-7
D gene: TRBD1
clone size: -
CDR3 protein: CASSLRQGEQYF
CDR3 DNA: TGCGCCAGCAGTCTCCGACAGGGAGAGCAGTACTTC

V gene: TRBV18
J gene: TRBJ2-7
D gene: -
clone size: -
CDR3 protein: CASSGAYEQYF
CDR3 DNA: TGTGCCAGCTCCGGGGCCTACGAGCAGTACTTC

V gene: TRBV4-2
J gene: TRBJ2-7
D gene: -
clone size: -
CDR3 protein: CASSQERSGYEQYF
CDR3 DNA: TGTGCCAGCAGCCAAGAAAGGTCTGGTTACGAGCAGTACTTC

V gene: TRBV7-9
J gene: TRBJ2-1
D gene: TRBD2
clone size: -
CDR3 protein: CASSQGLANYNEQFF
CDR3 DNA: TGTGCCAGCAGCCAGGGACTAGCGAACTACAATGAGCAGTTCTTC

V gene: TRBV13
J gene: TRBJ1-2
D gene: -
clone size: -
CDR3 protein: CASSERGDHRDGYTF
CDR3 DNA: TGTGCCAGCAGCGAACGGGGCGATCACCGGGATGGCTACACCTTC